The TCR beta chain under discussion was sequenced for a study of early T cells in non-severe SARS-CoV-2 infection. Study at large: Chains from this unsorted whole-blood bulk RNA could not be paired.

General study findings and limits: Matching against VDJdb likely underestimated virus-specific expansions, favoring anti-spike CD8.

This clonotype has just a few counts. The antigen remains unidentified. Molecules of cDNA were individually given unique molecular identifiers that were attached to them. TCRdb reprocessed the 5' RACE reads via MiXCR and lists one record per CDR3 protein. This table has about 31,000 distinct CDR3 sequences, roughly 5% appearing once. The CDR3 has 13 residues. The J gene is TRBJ2-7, the V gene TRBV21-1; the tabulated D call, TRBD2, remains unverified against the DNA. TRBV21-1 is a pseudogene locus. This sequence was found in an adult who was a healthcare worker with PCR-confirmed SARS-CoV-2 infection or an uninfected control (not recorded which). The sample taken for sequencing was whole blood. CDR3 amino acids: CAVPGLAGGEQYF. The CDR3 DNA sequence: TGTGCCGTCCCGGGACTAGCGGGGGGCGAGCAGTACTTC.